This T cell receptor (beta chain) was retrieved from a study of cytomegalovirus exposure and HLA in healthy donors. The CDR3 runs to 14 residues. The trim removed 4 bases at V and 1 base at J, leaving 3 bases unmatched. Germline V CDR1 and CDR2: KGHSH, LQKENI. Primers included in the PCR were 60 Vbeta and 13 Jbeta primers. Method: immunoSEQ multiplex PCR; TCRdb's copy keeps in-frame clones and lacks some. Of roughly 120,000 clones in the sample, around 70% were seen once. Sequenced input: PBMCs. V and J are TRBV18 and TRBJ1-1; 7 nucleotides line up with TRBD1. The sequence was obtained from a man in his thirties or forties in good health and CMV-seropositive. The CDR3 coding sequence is TGTGCCAGCTCACAGAACAGGGGGAACACTGAAGCTTTCTTT. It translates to CASSQNRGNTEAFF.